These 3 T cell receptor beta chains originate from one sample sequenced in a study of shared clonotypes between healthy human individuals. Sequencing was performed with immunoSEQ multiplex PCR; in TCRdb, only in-frame clones are kept and a portion is missing. Of a few million clones listed, around 95% are singletons. The specimen was naive CD4+ T cells sorted from blood. Subset denoted: CD45RA+ positively selected. Receptor source: a man aged 18 to 29 in good health.

As regards this clone: At the DNA level, this CDR3 is encoded by other sequences in the same sample as well. This sequence joins TRBV6-6 and TRBJ2-7; D not certain. The CDR3 sequence is 11 residues long. V lost 0 bases, J lost 9 bases, and 6 bases lay in between. CDR1 and CDR2 from the germline V gene are MNHNY and SVGAGI (reference sequence). The CDR3: CASSYSGGQYF. The CDR3 nucleotides are TGTGCCAGCAGTTACTCGGGCGGGCAGTACTTC.

The chain joins TRBV11-2 to TRBJ2-5, with 10 nucleotides matching TRBD2. The J segment lost 5 bases and the V segment lost 3 bases, leaving 6 bases of the junction unmatched. The germline gives CDR1 SGHAT, CDR2 FQNNGV. CDR3 length: 15 residues. The CDR3 protein is CASSLRGTSVETQYF. The CDR3 DNA sequence: TGTGCCAGCAGCTTGAGAGGGACTAGCGTTGAGACCCAGTACTTC.

With respect to this clone: The same CDR3 arises from other DNA sequences in this sample as well. The V call is TRBV9, the J call TRBJ2-7; D tentatively reads TRBD1 or TRBD2 (5 bases each). Germline assignment: CDR1 SGDLS and CDR2 YYNGEE. The ends were cut back, 0 bases at V and 0 bases at J, with 10 bases in the middle. CDR3 length: 15 amino acids. This CDR3 reads CASSVEAGTSYEQYF. The CDR3 DNA reads as TGTGCCAGCAGCGTAGAGGCAGGGACCTCCTACGAGCAGTACTTC.